This TCR beta chain is from a study of T cell repertoires in cytomegalovirus infection. TCRdb recomputed calls from the reads with MiXCR, one row per CDR3 protein. In the table there are 450,000 to 550,000 distinct CDR3 sequences, roughly 42% of which are singletons. As concerns this clonotype: Its antigen is still unknown.

CDR1 MNHEY and CDR2 SVGAGI come from the germline V gene. This CDR3 is built from 14 residues. The ends were cut back, 8 bases at V and 2 bases at J, with 16 bases in the middle. The sequencing here drew on cultured PBMCs, taken from culture after CMV antigen stimulation. This receptor was obtained from a human donor in good health (CMV status not recorded). Some clones in this sample may be carry-over from other donors' samples. The genes are TRBV6-5 and TRBJ2-7; TRBD2 is a possible D gene (6 bases). CDR3 DNA: TGTGCCAGCGGGGCCGGCGGGGCACCCTACGAGCAGTACTTC. This codes for CASGAGGAPYEQYF.